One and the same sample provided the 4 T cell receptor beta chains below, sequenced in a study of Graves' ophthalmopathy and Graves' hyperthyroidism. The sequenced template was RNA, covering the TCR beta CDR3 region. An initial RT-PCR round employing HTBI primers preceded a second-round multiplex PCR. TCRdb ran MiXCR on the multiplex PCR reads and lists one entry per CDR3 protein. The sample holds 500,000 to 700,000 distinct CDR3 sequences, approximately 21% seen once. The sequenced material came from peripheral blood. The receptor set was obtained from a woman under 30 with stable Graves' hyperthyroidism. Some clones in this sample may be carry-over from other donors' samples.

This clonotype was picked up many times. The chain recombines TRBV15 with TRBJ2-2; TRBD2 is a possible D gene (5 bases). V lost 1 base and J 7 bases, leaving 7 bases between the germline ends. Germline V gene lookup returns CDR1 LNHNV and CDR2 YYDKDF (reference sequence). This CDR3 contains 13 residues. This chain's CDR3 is CATSRVAGGELFF. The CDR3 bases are TGTGCCACCAGCAGAGTGGCGGGCGGGGAGCTGTTTTTT.

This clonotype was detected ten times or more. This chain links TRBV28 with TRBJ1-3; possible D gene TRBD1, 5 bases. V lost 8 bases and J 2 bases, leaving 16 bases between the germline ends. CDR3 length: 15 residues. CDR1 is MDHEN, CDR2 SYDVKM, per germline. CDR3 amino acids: CASWGSGRTGNTIYF. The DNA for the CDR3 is TGTGCCAGCTGGGGGTCGGGGAGGACTGGAAACACCATATATTTT.

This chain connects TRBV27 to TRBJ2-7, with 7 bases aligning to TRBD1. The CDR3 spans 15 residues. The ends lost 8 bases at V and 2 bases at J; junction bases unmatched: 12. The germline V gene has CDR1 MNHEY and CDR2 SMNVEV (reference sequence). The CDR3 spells CASATHRGMAYEQYF. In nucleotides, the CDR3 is TGTGCCAGCGCAACCCACAGGGGCATGGCCTACGAGCAGTACTTC.

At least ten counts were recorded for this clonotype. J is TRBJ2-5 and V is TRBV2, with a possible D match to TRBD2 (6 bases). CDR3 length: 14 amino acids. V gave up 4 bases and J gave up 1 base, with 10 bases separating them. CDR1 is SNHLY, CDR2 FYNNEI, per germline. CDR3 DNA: TGTGCCAGCAGTGGCTACGGGGGCCAAGAGACCCAGTACTTC. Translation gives CASSGYGGQETQYF.